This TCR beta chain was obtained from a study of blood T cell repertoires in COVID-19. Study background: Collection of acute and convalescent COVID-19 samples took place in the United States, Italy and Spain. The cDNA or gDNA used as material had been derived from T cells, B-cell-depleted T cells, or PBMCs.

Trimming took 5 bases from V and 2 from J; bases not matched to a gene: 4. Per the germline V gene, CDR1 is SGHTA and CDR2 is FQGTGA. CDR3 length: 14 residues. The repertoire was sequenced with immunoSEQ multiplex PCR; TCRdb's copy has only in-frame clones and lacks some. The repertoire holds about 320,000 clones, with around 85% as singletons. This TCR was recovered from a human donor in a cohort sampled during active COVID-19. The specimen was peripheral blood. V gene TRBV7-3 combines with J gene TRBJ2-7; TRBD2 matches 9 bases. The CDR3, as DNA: TGTGCCAGCAGCCCTAGCGGGGAGACCTACGAGCAGTACTTC. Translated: CASSPSGETYEQYF.